Sequencing of this T cell receptor (beta chain) was carried out in a study of immune evolution from preneoplasia to lung adenocarcinoma. Study-level points and caveats: Highest clonality occurred in KRAS-mutant, not EGFR-mutant or double wild-type, nodules.

Generated by immunoSEQ multiplex PCR, the TCRdb table keeps only in-frame clones and is missing some. The sample has roughly 28,000 clones, about 76% seen once. On this clone: The antigen is unknown.

The V and J ends lost 6 bases and 4 bases respectively, with 13 bases between them. CDR1 SGHTA and CDR2 FQGTGA come from the germline V gene. The CDR3 spans 13 residues. The sequenced sample consisted of FFPE invasive lung adenocarcinoma tissue. This receptor was taken from a person in their sixties with invasive lung adenocarcinoma. Some clones in this sample may be carry-over from other donors' samples. This chain connects TRBV7-3 to TRBJ2-7; D assignment may be TRBD1 or TRBD2 (6 bases each). CDR3 DNA: TGTGCCAGCAGTGAGGGGGGTCGGTACGAGCAGTACTTC. This translates into CASSEGGRYEQYF.